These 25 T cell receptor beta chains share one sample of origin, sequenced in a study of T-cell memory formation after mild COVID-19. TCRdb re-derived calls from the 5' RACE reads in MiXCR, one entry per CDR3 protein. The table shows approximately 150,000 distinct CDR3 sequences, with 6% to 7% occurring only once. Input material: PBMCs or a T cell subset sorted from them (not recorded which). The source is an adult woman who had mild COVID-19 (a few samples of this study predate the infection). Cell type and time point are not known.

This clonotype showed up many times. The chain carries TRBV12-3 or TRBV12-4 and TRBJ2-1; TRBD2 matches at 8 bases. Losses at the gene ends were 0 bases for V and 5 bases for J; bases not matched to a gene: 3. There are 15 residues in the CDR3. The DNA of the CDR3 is TGTGCCAGCAGTTTAGCCAGCGGGAGAAACAATGAGCAGTTCTTC. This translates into CASSLASGRNNEQFF.

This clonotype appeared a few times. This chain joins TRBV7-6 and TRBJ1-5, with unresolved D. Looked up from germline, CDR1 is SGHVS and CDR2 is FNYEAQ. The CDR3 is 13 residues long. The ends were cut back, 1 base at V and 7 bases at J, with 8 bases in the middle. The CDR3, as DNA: TGTGCCAGCAGCTTAGGCCACGAACAGCCCCAGCATTTT. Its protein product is CASSLGHEQPQHF.

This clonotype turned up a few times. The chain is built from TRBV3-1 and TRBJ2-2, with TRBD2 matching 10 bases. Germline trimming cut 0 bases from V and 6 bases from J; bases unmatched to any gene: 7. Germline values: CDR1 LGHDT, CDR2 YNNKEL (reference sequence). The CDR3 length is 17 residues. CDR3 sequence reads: CASSQEGLAGAPGELFF. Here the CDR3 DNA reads TGTGCCAGCAGCCAAGAAGGCCTAGCGGGGGCCCCCGGGGAGCTGTTTTTT. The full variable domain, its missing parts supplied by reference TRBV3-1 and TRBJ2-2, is DTAVSQTPKYLVTQMGNDKSIKCEQNLGHDTMYWYKQDSKKFLKIMFSYNNKELIINETVPNRFSPKSPDKAHLNLHINSLELGDSAVYFCASSQEGLAGAPGELFFGEGSRLTVL.

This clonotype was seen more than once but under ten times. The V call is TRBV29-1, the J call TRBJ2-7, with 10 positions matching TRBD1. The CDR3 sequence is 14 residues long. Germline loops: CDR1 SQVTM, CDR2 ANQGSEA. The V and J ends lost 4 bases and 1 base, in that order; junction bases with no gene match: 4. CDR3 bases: TGCAGCGTTGCGGGACAGGGGAATTCCTACGAGCAGTACTTC. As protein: CSVAGQGNSYEQYF.

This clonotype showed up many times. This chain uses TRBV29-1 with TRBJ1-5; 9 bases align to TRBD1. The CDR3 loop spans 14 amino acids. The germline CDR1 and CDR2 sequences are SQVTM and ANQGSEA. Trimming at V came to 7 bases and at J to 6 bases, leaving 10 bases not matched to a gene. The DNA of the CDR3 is TGCAGCGCAAGGACAGGGGCGATAGGTCAGCCCCAGCATTTT. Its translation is CSARTGAIGQPQHF. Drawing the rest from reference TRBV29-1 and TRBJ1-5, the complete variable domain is SAVISQKPSRDICQRGTSLTIQCQVDSQVTMMFWYRQQPGQSLTLIATANQGSEATYESGFVIDKFPISRPNLTFSTLTVSNMSPEDSSIYLCSARTGAIGQPQHFGDGTRLSIL.

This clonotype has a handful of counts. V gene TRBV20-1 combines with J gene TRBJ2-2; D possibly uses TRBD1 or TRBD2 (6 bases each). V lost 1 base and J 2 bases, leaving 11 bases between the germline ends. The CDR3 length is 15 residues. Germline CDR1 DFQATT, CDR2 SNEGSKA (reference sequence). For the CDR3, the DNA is TGCAGTGCTAGAGTTGGGGGGCGTAACACCGGGGAGCTGTTTTTT. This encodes CSARVGGRNTGELFF.

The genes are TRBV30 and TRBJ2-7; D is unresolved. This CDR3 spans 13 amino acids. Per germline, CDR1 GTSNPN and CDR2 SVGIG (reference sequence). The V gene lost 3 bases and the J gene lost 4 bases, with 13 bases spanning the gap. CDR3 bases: TGTGCCTGGAGGGACGGCCTGACGTACGAGCAGTACTTC. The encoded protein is CAWRDGLTYEQYF.

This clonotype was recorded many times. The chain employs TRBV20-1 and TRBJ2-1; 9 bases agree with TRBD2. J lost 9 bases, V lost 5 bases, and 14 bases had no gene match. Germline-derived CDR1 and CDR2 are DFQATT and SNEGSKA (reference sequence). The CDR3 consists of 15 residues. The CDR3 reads CSAPRIAGGPGEQFF. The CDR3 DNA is TGCAGTGCTCCCCGCATCGCGGGGGGGCCCGGTGAGCAGTTCTTC.

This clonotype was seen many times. The chain's CDR3 is CASSLEGLAADTQYF. CDR3 DNA sequence: TGTGCCAGCAGCCTGGAGGGACTAGCCGCAGATACGCAGTATTTT. The chain joins TRBV7-3 to TRBJ2-3; TRBD2 matches at 9 bases. Germline lookup yields CDR1 SGHTA and CDR2 FQGTGA. V lost 5 bases and J lost 4; bases outside the gene matches: 7. The CDR3 contains 15 residues. The whole variable domain, remainder taken from reference TRBV7-3 and TRBJ2-3, is GAGVSQTPSNKVTEKGKYVELRCDPISGHTALYWYRQSLGQGPEFLIYFQGTGAADDSGLPNDRFFAVRPEGSVSTLKIQRTERGDSAVYLCASSLEGLAADTQYFGPGTRLTVL.

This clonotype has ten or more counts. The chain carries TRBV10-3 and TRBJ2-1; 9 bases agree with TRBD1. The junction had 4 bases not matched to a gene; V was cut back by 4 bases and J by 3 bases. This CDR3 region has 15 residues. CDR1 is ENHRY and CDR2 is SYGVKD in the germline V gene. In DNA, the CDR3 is TGTGCCATCAGTGCGGACAGGGGACTCTACAATGAGCAGTTCTTC. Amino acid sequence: CAISADRGLYNEQFF.

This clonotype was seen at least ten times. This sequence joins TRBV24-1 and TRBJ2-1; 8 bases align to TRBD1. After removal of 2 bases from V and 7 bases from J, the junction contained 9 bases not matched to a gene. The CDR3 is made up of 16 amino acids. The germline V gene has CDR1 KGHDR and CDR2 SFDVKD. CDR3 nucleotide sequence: TGTGCCACCAGTGATTCCTCAGGGGGCCGGTCGAATGAGCAGTTCTTC. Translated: CATSDSSGGRSNEQFF.

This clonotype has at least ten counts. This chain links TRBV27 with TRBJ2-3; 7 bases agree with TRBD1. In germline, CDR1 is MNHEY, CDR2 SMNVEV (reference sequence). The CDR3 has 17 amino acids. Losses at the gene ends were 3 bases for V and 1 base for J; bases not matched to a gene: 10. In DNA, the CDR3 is TGTGCCAGCAGTTTCCGGACAGGCCCCGGGGGCACAGATACGCAGTATTTT. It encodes CASSFRTGPGGTDTQYF.

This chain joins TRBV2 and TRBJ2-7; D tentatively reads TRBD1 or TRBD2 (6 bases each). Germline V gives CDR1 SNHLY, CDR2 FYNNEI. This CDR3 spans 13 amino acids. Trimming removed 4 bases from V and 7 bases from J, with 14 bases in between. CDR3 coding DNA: TGTGCCAGCAGTGGTATGGGGGGCTGGGAGCAGTACTTC. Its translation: CASSGMGGWEQYF.

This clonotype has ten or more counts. The DNA of the CDR3 is TGTGCCACCAGTGATTCGGGAGGGCTCAGGTTGGGCAATGAGCAGTTCTTC. Translation: CATSDSGGLRLGNEQFF. The rearrangement uses TRBV24-1 and TRBJ2-1, with 8 bases that match TRBD2. With 2 bases clipped from V and 6 bases from J, the junction kept 11 bases outside the gene matches. The CDR3 runs 17 residues. Germline CDR1 is KGHDR and CDR2 is SFDVKD.

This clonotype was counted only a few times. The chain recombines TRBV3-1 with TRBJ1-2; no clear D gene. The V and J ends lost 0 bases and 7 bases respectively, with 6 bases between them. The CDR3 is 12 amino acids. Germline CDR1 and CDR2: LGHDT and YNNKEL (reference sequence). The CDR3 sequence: CASSQDLSGYTF. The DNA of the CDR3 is TGTGCCAGCAGCCAAGATTTGAGTGGCTACACCTTC. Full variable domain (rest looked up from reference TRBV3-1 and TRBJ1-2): DTAVSQTPKYLVTQMGNDKSIKCEQNLGHDTMYWYKQDSKKFLKIMFSYNNKELIINETVPNRFSPKSPDKAHLNLHINSLELGDSAVYFCASSQDLSGYTFGSGTRLTVV.

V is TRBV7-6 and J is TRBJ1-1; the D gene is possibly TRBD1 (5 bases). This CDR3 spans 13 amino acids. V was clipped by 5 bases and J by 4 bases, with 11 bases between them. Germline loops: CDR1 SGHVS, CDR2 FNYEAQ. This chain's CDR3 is CASSHGRGTEAFF. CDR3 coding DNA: TGTGCCAGCAGCCACGGAAGGGGCACTGAAGCTTTCTTT.

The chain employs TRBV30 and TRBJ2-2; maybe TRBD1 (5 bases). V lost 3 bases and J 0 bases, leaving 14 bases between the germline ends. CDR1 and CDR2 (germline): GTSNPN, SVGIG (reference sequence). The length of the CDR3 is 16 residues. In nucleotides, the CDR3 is TGTGCCTGGAGGCCCGTTGGGGCTGCGAACACCGGGGAGCTGTTTTTT. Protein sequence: CAWRPVGAANTGELFF.

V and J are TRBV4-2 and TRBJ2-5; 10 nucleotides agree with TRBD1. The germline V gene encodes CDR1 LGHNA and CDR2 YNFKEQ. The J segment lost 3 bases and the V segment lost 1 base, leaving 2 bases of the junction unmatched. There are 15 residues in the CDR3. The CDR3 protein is CASSQVGTGEETQYF. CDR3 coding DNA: TGTGCCAGCAGCCAAGTTGGGACAGGGGAAGAGACCCAGTACTTC.

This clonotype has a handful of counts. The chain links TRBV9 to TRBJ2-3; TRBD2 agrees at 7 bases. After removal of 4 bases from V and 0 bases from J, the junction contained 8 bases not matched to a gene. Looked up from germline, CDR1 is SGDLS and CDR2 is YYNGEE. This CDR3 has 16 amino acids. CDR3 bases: TGTGCCAGCAGCCCCCAATGGGGGGGTAGCACAGATACGCAGTATTTT. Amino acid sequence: CASSPQWGGSTDTQYF.

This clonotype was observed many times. The CDR3 loop reads CAWNGRQSPLHF. CDR3 nucleotides: TGTGCCTGGAACGGCAGGCAATCACCCCTCCACTTT. J is TRBJ1-6 and V is TRBV30; no clear D gene. Germline values: CDR1 GTSNPN, CDR2 SVGIG (reference sequence). V was cut by 4 bases and J by 10 bases, with 11 bases left in between. This CDR3 region has 12 residues. The entire variable domain, with the rest obtained from reference TRBV30 and TRBJ1-6, is as follows: SQTIHQWPATLVQPVGSPLSLECTVEGTSNPNLYWYRQAAGRGLQLLFYSVGIGQISSEVPQNLSASRPQDRQFILSSKKLLLSDSGFYLCAWNGRQSPLHFGNGTRLTVT.

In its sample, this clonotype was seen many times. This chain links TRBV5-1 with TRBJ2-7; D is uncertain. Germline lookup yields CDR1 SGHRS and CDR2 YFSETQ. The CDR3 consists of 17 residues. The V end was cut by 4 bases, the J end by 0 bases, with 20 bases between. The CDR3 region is CASSPQPSAAYSYEQYF. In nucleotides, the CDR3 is TGCGCCAGCAGCCCCCAGCCGTCGGCCGCCTACTCCTACGAGCAGTACTTC. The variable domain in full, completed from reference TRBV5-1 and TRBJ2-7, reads KAGVTQTPRYLIKTRGQQVTLSCSPISGHRSVSWYQQTPGQGLQFLFEYFSETQRNKGNFPGRFSGRQFSNSRSEMNVSTLELGDSALYLCASSPQPSAAYSYEQYFGPGTRLTVT.

The CDR3 here is CASSHQLSSYEQYF. CDR3 nucleotide sequence: TGTGCCAGCAGCCATCAGCTAAGCTCCTACGAGCAGTACTTC. The chain has TRBV7-2 and TRBJ2-7, with unresolved D. Trimming cost V 5 bases and J 0 bases, with 11 bases left between them. The V gene's germline CDR1 is SGHTA and CDR2 FQGNSA. The CDR3 runs 14 residues.

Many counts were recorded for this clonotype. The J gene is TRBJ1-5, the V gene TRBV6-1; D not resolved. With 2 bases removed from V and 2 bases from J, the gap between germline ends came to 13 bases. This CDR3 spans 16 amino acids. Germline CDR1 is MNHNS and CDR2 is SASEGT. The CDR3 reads CASSEKLGGGNQPQHF. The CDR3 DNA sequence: TGTGCCAGCAGTGAAAAGCTAGGTGGGGGCAATCAGCCCCAGCATTTT.

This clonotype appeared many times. The DNA of the CDR3 is TGTGCCAGCACCCAGGGGGGCTACGAGCAGTACTTC. This codes for CASTQGGYEQYF. V gene TRBV12-3 or TRBV12-4 combines with J gene TRBJ2-7; D is possibly TRBD1 (7 bases). The CDR3 is 12 amino acids. Trimming removed 7 bases at V and 3 bases at J, with 10 bases between.

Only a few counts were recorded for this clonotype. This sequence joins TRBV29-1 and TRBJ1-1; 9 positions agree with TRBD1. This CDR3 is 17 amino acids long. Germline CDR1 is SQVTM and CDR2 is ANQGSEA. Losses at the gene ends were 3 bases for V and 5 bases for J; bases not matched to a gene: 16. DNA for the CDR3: TGCAGCGTTGATTGGTGGGGGGGACAGGGAAAGGCGACTGAAGCTTTCTTT. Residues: CSVDWWGGQGKATEAFF.